The 20 T cell receptor beta chains reported below all come from one sample, sequenced in a study of blood T cell repertoires in COVID-19. Using immunoSEQ multiplex PCR, the repertoire was profiled, and TCRdb retains in-frame clones only, with some absent. The sample lists 90,000 to 120,000 clones, approximately 88% seen once, with 6.8% in the top ten. The sequenced sample was peripheral blood. The receptors come from a man aged 45-65 years with active or convalescent COVID-19.

This chain links TRBV5-1 with TRBJ1-3, with a tentative D call TRBD1 (6 bases). Per germline, CDR1 SGHRS and CDR2 YFSETQ. Trimming removed 0 bases at V and 4 bases at J, with 11 bases between. The CDR3 is made up of 15 amino acids. The chain's CDR3 is CASSLGSGAGNTIYF. In DNA, the CDR3 is TGCGCCAGCAGCTTGGGGTCAGGGGCCGGAAACACCATATATTTT.

The sample holds a few counts of this clone. The chain recombines TRBV3-1 (or the pseudogene TRBV3-2) with TRBJ1-1, with 9 positions matching TRBD1. V shed 4 bases and J 1 base; nucleotides not matched to a gene: 4. Germline CDR1 LGHDT, CDR2 YNNKEL (reference sequence). This CDR3 spans 15 amino acids. The CDR3 sequence: CASSRSGQGNTEAFF. CDR3 nucleotide sequence: TGTGCCAGCAGCCGCTCGGGACAGGGGAACACTGAAGCTTTCTTT.

V and J are TRBV6-4 and TRBJ2-3; possible D gene TRBD1, 5 bases. With 4 bases removed from V and 0 bases from J, the gap between germline ends came to 8 bases. Germline V gene sequence: CDR1 MRHNA, CDR2 SNTAGT. The CDR3 consists of 14 residues. CDR3 loop: CASSGGRSTDTQYF. Here the CDR3 DNA reads TGTGCCAGCAGTGGGGGCCGAAGCACAGATACGCAGTATTTT.

V usage is TRBV7-9 and J usage is TRBJ2-1; 12 bases agree with TRBD2. CDR1 and CDR2 (germline): SEHNR, FQNEAQ (reference sequence). There are 18 residues in the CDR3. V shed 5 bases, J shed 0 bases, and the junction held 8 bases outside the gene matches. DNA for the CDR3: TGTGCCAGCAGCACGACTAGCGGGAGTCCGAGCTCCTACAATGAGCAGTTCTTC. As protein: CASSTTSGSPSSYNEQFF.

The genes are TRBV20-1 and TRBJ2-1; D gene uncertain. The germline CDR1 and CDR2 sequences are DFQATT and SNEGSKA (reference sequence). The CDR3 loop spans 13 amino acids. V shed 3 bases and J shed 3 bases, with 9 bases lying between them. For the CDR3, the DNA is TGCAGTGCTAGTACGGGTATCTACAATGAGCAGTTCTTC. Translating gives CSASTGIYNEQFF.

This clone appeared once. V gene TRBV29-1 combines with J gene TRBJ1-2; D not certain. V lost 1 base, J lost 8 bases, and 11 bases lay in between. The CDR3 runs 12 residues. Germline V lookup: CDR1 SQVTM, CDR2 ANQGSEA. CDR3 nucleotide sequence: TGCAGCGTTGAAGGGGCAATACGGGGCTACACCTTC. This codes for CSVEGAIRGYTF.

V and J are TRBV11-2 and TRBJ2-1, with D possibly TRBD1 on 6 matching bases. The CDR3 is 14 residues long. V was cut by 5 bases and J by 6 bases, with 14 bases left in between. The germline V gene encodes CDR1 SGHAT and CDR2 FQNNGV. CDR3 region: CASSAGQPFNEQFF. The CDR3 coding sequence is TGTGCCAGCAGCGCCGGACAGCCTTTCAATGAGCAGTTCTTC.

The table lists this clone with a few counts. This chain uses TRBV7-2 with TRBJ1-3; unclear D gene. There are 14 residues in the CDR3. Germline assignment: CDR1 SGHTA and CDR2 FQGNSA. V gave up 6 bases and J gave up 0 bases, with 9 bases separating them. CDR3 DNA sequence: TGTGCCAGCAGGGGCGGGAGCTCTGGAAACACCATATATTTT. Its translation is CASRGGSSGNTIYF. The full variable domain, completed using reference TRBV7-2 and TRBJ1-3, is GAGVSQSPSNKVTEKGKDVELRCDPISGHTALYWYRQSLGQGLEFLIYFQGNSAPDKSGLPSDRFSAERTGGSVSTLTIQRTQQEDSAVYLCASRGGSSGNTIYFGEGSWLTVV.

The chain uses TRBV19 and TRBJ1-1, with 8 nucleotides matching TRBD1. Germline V CDR1 and CDR2: LNHDA, SQIVND (reference sequence). The J segment lost 4 bases and the V segment lost 3 bases, leaving 7 bases of the junction unmatched. This CDR3 has 15 amino acids. CDR3 coding DNA: TGTGCCAGTAGTATGGAGACAGGGGTTTCCACTGAAGCTTTCTTT. It translates to CASSMETGVSTEAFF. The variable domain in full, completed from reference TRBV19 and TRBJ1-1, reads DGGITQSPKYLFRKEGQNVTLSCEQNLNHDAMYWYRQDPGQGLRLIYYSQIVNDFQKGDIAEGYSVSREKKESFPLTVTSAQKNPTAFYLCASSMETGVSTEAFFGQGTRLTVV.

The V gene is TRBV27, the J gene TRBJ1-5; perhaps TRBD1 as D (5 bases). Trimming cost V 6 bases and J 1 base, with 16 bases left between them. Germline V lookup: CDR1 MNHEY, CDR2 SMNVEV (reference sequence). There are 16 residues in the CDR3. The CDR3 is CASRINRDLSNQPQHF. The CDR3 region has the DNA TGTGCCAGCAGGATAAACCGGGACTTAAGCAATCAGCCCCAGCATTTT.

This chain connects TRBV11-2 to TRBJ1-2; D uncertain. Germline values: CDR1 SGHAT, CDR2 FQNNGV. The V end was cut by 5 bases, the J end by 0 bases, with 16 bases between. This CDR3 spans 16 amino acids. The chain's CDR3 is CASSLDLAGANYGYTF. The CDR3 DNA reads as TGTGCCAGCAGCCTCGATTTGGCGGGAGCTAACTATGGCTACACCTTC.

This chain joins TRBV7-2 and TRBJ2-7; D is perhaps TRBD2 (6 bases). Germline V gives CDR1 SGHTA, CDR2 FQGNSA. This CDR3 is built from 15 residues. Deletions cut 0 bases from V and 0 bases from J, with 9 bases between. Here the CDR3 DNA reads TGTGCCAGCAGCTTAGCTAGCGGCTTCTCCTACGAGCAGTACTTC. Translation gives CASSLASGFSYEQYF.

The rearrangement uses TRBV7-2 and TRBJ2-1; D is unclear. The CDR3 covers 14 residues. Trimming left V 1 base short and J 3 bases short, with 7 bases between. Germline CDR1 reads SGHTA; CDR2 reads FQGNSA. For the CDR3, the DNA is TGTGCCAGCAGCTTAGAACAGATCTACAATGAGCAGTTCTTC. Amino acids: CASSLEQIYNEQFF.

Worth noting for this clone: Within the sample, other DNA sequences also encode this same CDR3. This chain joins TRBV6-5 and TRBJ1-1, with D possibly being TRBD1 (5 bases). This CDR3 is 13 amino acids long. With 6 bases removed from V and 1 base from J, the gap between germline ends came to 9 bases. From germline, CDR1 is MNHEY and CDR2 SVGAGI. The CDR3 coding sequence is TGTGCCAGCAGCCGAGACAGGAACACTGAAGCTTTCTTT. Protein: CASSRDRNTEAFF.

The chain uses TRBV11-3 and TRBJ2-2; no firm D call. The length of the CDR3 is 14 residues. CDR1 and CDR2 from the germline V gene are SGHNT and YENEEA. Trimming left V 2 bases short and J 2 bases short, with 6 bases between. The CDR3 sequence is CASSLYSNTGELFF. The CDR3 DNA is TGTGCCAGCAGCTTATACAGCAACACCGGGGAGCTGTTTTTT.

The chain links TRBV6-2 or TRBV6-3 to TRBJ2-5; a possible D gene is TRBD1 (6 bases). Germline CDR1 reads MNHEY; CDR2 reads SVGEGT. V was trimmed by 4 bases and J by 5 bases, leaving 17 bases between them. This CDR3 comprises 15 residues. As DNA, the CDR3 is TGTGCCAGCAGTTTCGACAGGCCCAGCAGGGAGACCCAGTACTTC. This codes for CASSFDRPSRETQYF.

This CDR3 is CASSLSESDTQYF. The CDR3 nucleotides are TGTGCCAGCAGCTTAAGTGAGTCAGATACGCAGTATTTT. This chain connects TRBV7-9 to TRBJ2-3; no clear D gene. CDR3 size: 13 residues. V lost 2 bases, J lost 4 bases, and 7 bases lay in between. Germline CDR1 is SEHNR and CDR2 is FQNEAQ (reference sequence). The entire variable domain, with the rest obtained from reference TRBV7-9 and TRBJ2-3, is as follows: DTGVSQNPRHKITKRGQNVTFRCDPISEHNRLYWYRQTLGQGPEFLTYFQNEAQLEKSRLLSDRFSAERPKGSFSTLEIQRTEQGDSAMYLCASSLSESDTQYFGPGTRLTVL.

The gene calls are TRBV9 and TRBJ1-6; the match to TRBD1 covers 8 bases. J gave up 4 bases and V 0 bases, and 3 bases lay outside the gene matches. This CDR3 spans 16 amino acids. CDR1 is SGDLS, CDR2 YYNGEE, per germline. CDR3 loop: CASSVGQGAYNSPLHF. CDR3 nucleotides: TGTGCCAGCAGCGTAGGGCAGGGGGCATATAATTCACCCCTCCACTTT.

This clone is a singleton in its sample. The rearrangement links TRBV19 to TRBJ2-3, with TRBD2 matching 11 bases. V gave up 8 bases and J gave up 4 bases; unmatched junction bases: 11. Germline-derived CDR1 and CDR2 are LNHDA and SQIVND (reference sequence). CDR3 length equals 16 residues. The CDR3 loop is CASSLAGGPGADTQYF. In DNA form, the CDR3 reads TGTGCCAGTTCCCTAGCGGGAGGCCCAGGGGCAGATACGCAGTATTTT.

The sample holds one count of this clone. This chain links TRBV21-1 with TRBJ2-7; the table assigns TRBD2, which was not confirmed against the DNA. TRBV21-1 is labeled a pseudogene. This CDR3 has 11 amino acids. CDR3 amino acids: CTNPYSYEQYF. CDR3 bases: TGTACTAACCCTTACTCCTACGAGCAGTACTTC.